This T cell receptor (beta chain) emerged from a study of blood T cell repertoires in COVID-19. The participants were between roughly 18 and 89 years old and came from roughly 25 US areas. Categorization into cohorts depended on clinical history that participants reported. The V gene lost 3 bases and the J gene lost 4 bases, with 6 bases spanning the gap. Per the germline V gene, CDR1 is LNHDA and CDR2 is SQIVND (reference sequence). The CDR3 contains 13 residues. Sequenced by immunoSEQ multiplex PCR; TCRdb stores in-frame clones only, minus some. The sample has approximately 220,000 clones, roughly 83% seen once; the top ten hold under 1.5%.

V is TRBV19 and J is TRBJ2-2; D uncertain. Sequenced sample: PBMCs or T cells enriched from blood (not recorded which). The source is a woman in her 40s with acute COVID-19. The CDR3 loop is CASSIRRTGELFF. The CDR3 DNA is TGTGCCAGTAGTATTCGTCGCACCGGGGAGCTGTTTTTT.